This paragraph reports one T cell receptor (beta chain). The antigen remains unidentified. The length of the CDR3 is 16 residues. Germline values: CDR1 SGHDN, CDR2 FVKESK. Trimming shortened V by 0 bases and J by 0 bases, and 9 bases separated the two germline ends. The protocol was immunoSEQ multiplex PCR, while the TCRdb copy is restricted to in-frame clones and leaves out a portion. The sample holds 150,000 or so clones, about nine tenths seen once. The sample is drawn from a study of T cell responses to AZD1222 COVID-19 vaccine. Whole-study results and caveats: Among the donors, most were white British and more were female, and clonal diversity was possibly underestimated.

The V call is TRBV14, the J call TRBJ1-3, with D uncertain. The source was peripheral blood, collected on day 0 of AZD1222 vaccination. This receptor was taken from an adult in good health. The chain's CDR3 is CASSQDWRSSGNTIYF. For the CDR3, the DNA is TGTGCCAGCAGCCAAGATTGGAGAAGCTCTGGAAACACCATATATTTT.